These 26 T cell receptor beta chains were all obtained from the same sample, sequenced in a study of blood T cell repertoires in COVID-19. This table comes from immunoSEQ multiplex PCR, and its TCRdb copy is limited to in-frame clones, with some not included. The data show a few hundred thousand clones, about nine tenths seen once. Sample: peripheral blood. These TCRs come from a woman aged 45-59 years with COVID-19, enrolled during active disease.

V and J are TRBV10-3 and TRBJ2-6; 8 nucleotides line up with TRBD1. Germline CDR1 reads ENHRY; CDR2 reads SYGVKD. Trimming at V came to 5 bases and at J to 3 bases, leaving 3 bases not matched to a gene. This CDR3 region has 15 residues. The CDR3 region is CAISPGGGGANVLTF. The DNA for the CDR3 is TGTGCCATCAGTCCAGGGGGCGGTGGGGCCAACGTCCTGACTTTC.

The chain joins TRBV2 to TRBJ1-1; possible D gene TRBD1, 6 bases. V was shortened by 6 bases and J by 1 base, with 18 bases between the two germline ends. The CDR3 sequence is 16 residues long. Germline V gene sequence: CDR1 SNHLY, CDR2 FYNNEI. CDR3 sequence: CASSSTRGGRNTEAFF. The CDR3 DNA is TGTGCCAGCAGCTCCACGCGGGGGGGCAGGAACACTGAAGCTTTCTTT.

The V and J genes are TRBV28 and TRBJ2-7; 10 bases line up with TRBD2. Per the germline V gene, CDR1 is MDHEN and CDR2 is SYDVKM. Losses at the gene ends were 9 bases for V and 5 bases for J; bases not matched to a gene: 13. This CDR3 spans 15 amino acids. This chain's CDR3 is CASYSRASGSNEQYF. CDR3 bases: TGTGCCAGTTACTCGAGGGCTAGCGGGAGTAACGAGCAGTACTTC.

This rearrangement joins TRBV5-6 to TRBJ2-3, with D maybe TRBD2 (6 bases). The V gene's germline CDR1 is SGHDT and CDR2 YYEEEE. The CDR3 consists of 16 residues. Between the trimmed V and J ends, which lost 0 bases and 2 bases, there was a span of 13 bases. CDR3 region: CASSLGGGMVTDTQYF. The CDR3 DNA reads TGTGCCAGCAGCTTGGGCGGCGGGATGGTCACAGATACGCAGTATTTT.

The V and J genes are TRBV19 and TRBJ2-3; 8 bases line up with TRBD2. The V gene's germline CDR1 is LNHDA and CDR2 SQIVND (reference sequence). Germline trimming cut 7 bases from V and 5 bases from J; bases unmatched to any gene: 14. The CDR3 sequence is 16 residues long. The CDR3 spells CASNSGSGGSRDTQYF. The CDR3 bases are TGTGCCAGTAATTCCGGGTCGGGAGGGTCCCGAGATACGCAGTATTTT.

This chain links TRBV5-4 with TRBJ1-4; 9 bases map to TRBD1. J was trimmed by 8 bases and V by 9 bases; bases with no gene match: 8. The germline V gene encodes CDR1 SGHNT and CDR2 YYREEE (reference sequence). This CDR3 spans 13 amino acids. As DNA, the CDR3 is TGTGCCATGGGACAGGGAGGAATCGAAAAACTGTTTTTT. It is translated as CAMGQGGIEKLFF.

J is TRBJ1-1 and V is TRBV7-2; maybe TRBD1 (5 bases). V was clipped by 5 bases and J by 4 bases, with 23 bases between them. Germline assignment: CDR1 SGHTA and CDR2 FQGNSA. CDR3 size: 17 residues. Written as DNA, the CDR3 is TGTGCCAGCAGCAAGCCCTTGCACTTGGGGGGACGCACTGAAGCTTTCTTT. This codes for CASSKPLHLGGRTEAFF.

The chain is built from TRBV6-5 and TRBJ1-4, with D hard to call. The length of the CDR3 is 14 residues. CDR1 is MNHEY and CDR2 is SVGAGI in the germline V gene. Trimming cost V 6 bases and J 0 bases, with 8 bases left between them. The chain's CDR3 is CASRAETTNEKLFF. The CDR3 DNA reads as TGTGCCAGCAGGGCGGAAACAACTAATGAAAAACTGTTTTTT.

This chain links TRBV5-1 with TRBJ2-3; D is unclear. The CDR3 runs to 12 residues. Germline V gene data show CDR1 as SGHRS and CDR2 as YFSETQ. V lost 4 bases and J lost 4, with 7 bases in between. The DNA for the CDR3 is TGCGCCAGCAGCCTTCCGTCAGATACGCAGTATTTT. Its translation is CASSLPSDTQYF. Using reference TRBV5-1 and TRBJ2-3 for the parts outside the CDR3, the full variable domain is KAGVTQTPRYLIKTRGQQVTLSCSPISGHRSVSWYQQTPGQGLQFLFEYFSETQRNKGNFPGRFSGRQFSNSRSEMNVSTLELGDSALYLCASSLPSDTQYFGPGTRLTVL.

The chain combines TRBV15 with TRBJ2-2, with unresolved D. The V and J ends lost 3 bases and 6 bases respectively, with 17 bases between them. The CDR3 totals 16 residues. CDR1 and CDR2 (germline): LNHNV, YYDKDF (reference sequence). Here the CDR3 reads CATSRRSSARAGELFF. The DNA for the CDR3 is TGTGCCACCAGCAGGCGTTCATCGGCTCGGGCCGGGGAGCTGTTTTTT.

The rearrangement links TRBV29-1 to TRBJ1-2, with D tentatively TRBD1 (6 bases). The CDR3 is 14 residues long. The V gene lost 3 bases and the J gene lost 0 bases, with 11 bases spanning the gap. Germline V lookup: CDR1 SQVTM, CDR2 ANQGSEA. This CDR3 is CSVERQVANYGYTF. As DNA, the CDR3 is TGCAGCGTTGAGAGACAGGTGGCTAACTATGGCTACACCTTC.

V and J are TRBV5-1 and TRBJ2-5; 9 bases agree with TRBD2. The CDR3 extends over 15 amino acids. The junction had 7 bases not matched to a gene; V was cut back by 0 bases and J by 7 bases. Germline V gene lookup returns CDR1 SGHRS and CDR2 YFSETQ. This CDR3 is CASSLVLAGEGTQYF. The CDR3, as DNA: TGCGCCAGCAGCTTGGTTTTAGCGGGAGAAGGGACCCAGTACTTC.

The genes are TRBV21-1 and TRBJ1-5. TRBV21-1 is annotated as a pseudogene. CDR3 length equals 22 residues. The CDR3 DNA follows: TGTGCCAGCAGCCCCCCGGGGTTCGTTCCCCCCGTTCCGGCCGGGGGGGGTCAGCCCCAGCATTTT. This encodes CASSPPGFVPPVPAGGGQPQHF.

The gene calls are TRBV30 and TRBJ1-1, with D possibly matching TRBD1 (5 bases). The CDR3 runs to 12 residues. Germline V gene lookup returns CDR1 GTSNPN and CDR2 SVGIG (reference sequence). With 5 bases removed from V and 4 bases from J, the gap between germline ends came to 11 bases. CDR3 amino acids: CAWLGGGTEAFF. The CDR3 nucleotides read TGTGCCTGGCTTGGGGGGGGCACTGAAGCTTTCTTT.

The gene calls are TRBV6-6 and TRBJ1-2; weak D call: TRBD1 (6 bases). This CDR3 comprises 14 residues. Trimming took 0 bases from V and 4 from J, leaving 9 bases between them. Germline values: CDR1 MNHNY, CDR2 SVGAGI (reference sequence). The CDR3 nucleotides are TGTGCCAGCAGTTACTCCCAGGGGACCTATGGCTACACCTTC. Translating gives CASSYSQGTYGYTF.

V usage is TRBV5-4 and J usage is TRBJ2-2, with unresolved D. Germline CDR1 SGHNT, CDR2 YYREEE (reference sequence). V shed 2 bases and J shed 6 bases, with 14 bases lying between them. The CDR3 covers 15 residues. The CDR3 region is CASSFSGMIPGELFF. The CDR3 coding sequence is TGTGCCAGCAGCTTTAGTGGTATGATACCCGGGGAGCTGTTTTTT. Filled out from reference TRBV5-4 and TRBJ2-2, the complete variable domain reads ETGVTQSPTHLIKTRGQQVTLRCSSQSGHNTVSWYQQALGQGPQFIFQYYREEENGRGNFPPRFSGLQFPNYSSELNVNALELDDSALYLCASSFSGMIPGELFFGEGSRLTVL.

The CDR3 sequence: CSASRVQGQPQHF. CDR3 sequence (DNA): TGCAGTGCTAGTAGGGTTCAGGGCCAGCCCCAGCATTTT. The chain recombines TRBV20-1 with TRBJ1-5; perhaps TRBD1 as D (5 bases). The CDR3 is made up of 13 amino acids. In germline, CDR1 is DFQATT, CDR2 SNEGSKA (reference sequence). V was shortened by 3 bases and J by 7 bases, with 13 bases between the two germline ends.

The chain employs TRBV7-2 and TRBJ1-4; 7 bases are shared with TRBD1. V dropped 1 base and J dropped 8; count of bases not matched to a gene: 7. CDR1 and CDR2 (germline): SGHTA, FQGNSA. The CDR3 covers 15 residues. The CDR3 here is CASSLVTGPQEKLFF. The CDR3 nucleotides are TGTGCCAGCAGCTTAGTGACAGGGCCCCAGGAAAAACTGTTTTTT.

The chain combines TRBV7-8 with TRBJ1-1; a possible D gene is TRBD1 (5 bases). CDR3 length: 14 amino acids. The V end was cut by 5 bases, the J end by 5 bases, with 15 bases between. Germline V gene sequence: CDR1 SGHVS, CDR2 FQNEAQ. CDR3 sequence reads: CASSATELETEAFF. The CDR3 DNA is TGTGCCAGCAGCGCGACAGAGTTAGAAACTGAAGCTTTCTTT.

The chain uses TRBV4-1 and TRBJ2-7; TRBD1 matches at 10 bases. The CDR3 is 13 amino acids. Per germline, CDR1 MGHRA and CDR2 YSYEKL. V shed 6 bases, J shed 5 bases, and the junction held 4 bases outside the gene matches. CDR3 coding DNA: TGCGCCAGCAGGTGGACAGGGGGTAACGAGCAGTACTTC. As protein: CASRWTGGNEQYF.

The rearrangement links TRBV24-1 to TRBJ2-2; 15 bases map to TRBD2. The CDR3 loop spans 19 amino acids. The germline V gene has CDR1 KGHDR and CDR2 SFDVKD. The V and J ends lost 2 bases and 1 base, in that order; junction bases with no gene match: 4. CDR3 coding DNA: TGTGCCACCAGTGATTCTGGACTAGCGGGAGGGGGGAACACCGGGGAGCTGTTTTTT. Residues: CATSDSGLAGGGNTGELFF.

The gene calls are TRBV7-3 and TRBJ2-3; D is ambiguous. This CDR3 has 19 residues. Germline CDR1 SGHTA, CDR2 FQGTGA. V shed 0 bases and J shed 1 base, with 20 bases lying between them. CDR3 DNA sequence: TGTGCCAGCAGCTTAACAAGGAGTGGCAGCCTGTGGGGCACAGATACGCAGTATTTT. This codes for CASSLTRSGSLWGTDTQYF.

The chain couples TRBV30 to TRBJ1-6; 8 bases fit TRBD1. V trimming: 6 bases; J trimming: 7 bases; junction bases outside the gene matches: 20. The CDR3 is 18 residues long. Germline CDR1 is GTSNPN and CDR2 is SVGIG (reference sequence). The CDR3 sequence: CACKWVQPAGQANSPLHF. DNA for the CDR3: TGTGCCTGTAAATGGGTACAGCCGGCGGGACAGGCAAATTCACCCCTCCACTTT.

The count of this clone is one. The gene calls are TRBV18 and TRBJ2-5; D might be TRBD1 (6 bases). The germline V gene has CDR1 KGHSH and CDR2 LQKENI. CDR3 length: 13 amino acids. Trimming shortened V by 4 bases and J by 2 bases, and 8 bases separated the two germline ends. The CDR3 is CASSLGAQETQYF. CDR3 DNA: TGTGCCAGCTCACTGGGGGCGCAAGAGACCCAGTACTTC.

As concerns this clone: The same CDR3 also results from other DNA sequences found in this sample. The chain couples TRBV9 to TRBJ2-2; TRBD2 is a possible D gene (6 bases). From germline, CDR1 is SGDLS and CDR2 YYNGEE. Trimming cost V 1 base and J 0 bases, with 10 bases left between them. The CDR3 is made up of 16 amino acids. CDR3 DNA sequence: TGTGCCAGCAGCGTAACCGGGACTCCGAACACCGGGGAGCTGTTTTTT. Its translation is CASSVTGTPNTGELFF. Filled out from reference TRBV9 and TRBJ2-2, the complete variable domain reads DSGVTQTPKHLITATGQRVTLRCSPRSGDLSVYWYQQSLDQGLQFLIQYYNGEERAKGNILERFSAQQFPDLHSELNLSSLELGDSALYFCASSVTGTPNTGELFFGEGSRLTVL.

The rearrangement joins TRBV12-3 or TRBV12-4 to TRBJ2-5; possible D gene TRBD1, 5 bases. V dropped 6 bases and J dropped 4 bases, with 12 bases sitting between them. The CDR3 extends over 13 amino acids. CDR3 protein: CASRRGHGETQYF. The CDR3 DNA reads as TGTGCCAGCAGAAGGGGTCACGGAGAGACCCAGTACTTC.